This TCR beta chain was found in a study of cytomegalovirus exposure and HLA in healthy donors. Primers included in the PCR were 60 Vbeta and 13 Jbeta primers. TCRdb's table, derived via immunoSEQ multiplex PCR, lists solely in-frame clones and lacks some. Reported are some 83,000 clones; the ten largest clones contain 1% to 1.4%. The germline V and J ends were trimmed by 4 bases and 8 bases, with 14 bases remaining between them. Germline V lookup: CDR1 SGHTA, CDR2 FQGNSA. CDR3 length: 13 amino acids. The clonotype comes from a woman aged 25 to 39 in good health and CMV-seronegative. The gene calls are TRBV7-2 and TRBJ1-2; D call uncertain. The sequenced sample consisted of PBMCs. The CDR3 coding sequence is TGTGCCAGCAGCTCGCCCCCGTCGGGAGGCTACACCTTC. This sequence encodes CASSSPPSGGYTF.